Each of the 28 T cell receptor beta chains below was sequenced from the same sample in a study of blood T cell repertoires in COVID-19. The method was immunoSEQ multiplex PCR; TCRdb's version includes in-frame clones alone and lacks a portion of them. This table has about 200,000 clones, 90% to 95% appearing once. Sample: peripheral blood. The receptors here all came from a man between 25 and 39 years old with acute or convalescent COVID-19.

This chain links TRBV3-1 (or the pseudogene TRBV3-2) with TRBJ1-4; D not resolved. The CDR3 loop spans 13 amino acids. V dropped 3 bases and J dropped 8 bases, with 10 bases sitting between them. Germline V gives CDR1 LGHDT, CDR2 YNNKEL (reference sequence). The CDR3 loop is CASSHWTAEKLFF. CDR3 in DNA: TGTGCCAGCAGCCACTGGACTGCCGAAAAACTGTTTTTT.

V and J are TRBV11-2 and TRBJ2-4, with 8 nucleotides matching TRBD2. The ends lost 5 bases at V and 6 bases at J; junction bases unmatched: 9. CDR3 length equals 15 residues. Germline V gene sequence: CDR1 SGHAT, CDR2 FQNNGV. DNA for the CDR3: TGTGCCAGCAGCCACATGAGCGGGAGCGCAAACATTCAGTACTTC. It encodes CASSHMSGSANIQYF.

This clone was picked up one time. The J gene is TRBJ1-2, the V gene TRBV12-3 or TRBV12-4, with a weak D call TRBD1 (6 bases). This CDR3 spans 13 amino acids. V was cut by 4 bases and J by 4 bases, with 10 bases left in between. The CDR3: CASSSDRLYGYTF. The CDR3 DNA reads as TGTGCCAGCAGTTCGGACAGACTCTATGGCTACACCTTC.

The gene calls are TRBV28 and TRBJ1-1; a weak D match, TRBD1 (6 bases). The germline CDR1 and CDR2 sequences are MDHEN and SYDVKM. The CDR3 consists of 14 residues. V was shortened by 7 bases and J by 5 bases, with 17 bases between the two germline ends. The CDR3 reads CASTLSTGRTEAFF. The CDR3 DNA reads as TGTGCCAGCACCCTCTCGACAGGAAGGACTGAAGCTTTCTTT. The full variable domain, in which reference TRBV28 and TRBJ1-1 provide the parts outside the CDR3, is DVKVTQSSRYLVKRTGEKVFLECVQDMDHENMFWYRQDPGLGLRLIYFSYDVKMKEKGDIPEGYSVSREKKERFSLILESASTNQTSMYLCASTLSTGRTEAFFGQGTRLTVV.

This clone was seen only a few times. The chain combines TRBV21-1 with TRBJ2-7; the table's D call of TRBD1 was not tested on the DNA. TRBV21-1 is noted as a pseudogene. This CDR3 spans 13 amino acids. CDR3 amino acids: CASTNRGIYEQYF. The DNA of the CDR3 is TGTGCCAGCACCAACAGGGGGATATACGAGCAGTACTTC.

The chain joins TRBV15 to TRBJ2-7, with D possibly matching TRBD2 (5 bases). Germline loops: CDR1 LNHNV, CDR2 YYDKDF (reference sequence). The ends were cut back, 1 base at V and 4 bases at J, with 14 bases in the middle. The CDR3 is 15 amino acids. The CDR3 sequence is CATSRGRRTEYEQYF. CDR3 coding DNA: TGTGCCACCAGCAGAGGAAGGAGGACTGAGTACGAGCAGTACTTC.

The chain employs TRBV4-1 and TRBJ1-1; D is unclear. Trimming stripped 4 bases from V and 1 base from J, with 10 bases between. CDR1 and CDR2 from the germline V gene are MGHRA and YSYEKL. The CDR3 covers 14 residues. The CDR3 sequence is CASSLWERNTEAFF. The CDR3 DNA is TGCGCCAGCAGCCTTTGGGAGAGGAACACTGAAGCTTTCTTT.

This CDR3 is CASSQPSGLWQFF. In DNA form, the CDR3 reads TGTGCCAGCAGCCAACCCTCGGGGTTGTGGCAGTTCTTC. The chain joins TRBV3-1 (or the pseudogene TRBV3-2) to TRBJ2-1, with D maybe TRBD2 (5 bases). CDR3 length equals 13 residues. Between the trimmed V and J ends, which lost 2 bases and 12 bases, there was a span of 14 bases. CDR1 LGHDT and CDR2 YNNKEL come from the germline V gene (reference sequence).

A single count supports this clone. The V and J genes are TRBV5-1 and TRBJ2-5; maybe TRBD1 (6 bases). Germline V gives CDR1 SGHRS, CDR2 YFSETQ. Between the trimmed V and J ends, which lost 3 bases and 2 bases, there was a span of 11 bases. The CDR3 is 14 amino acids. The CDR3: CASSSGHLQETQYF. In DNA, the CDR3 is TGCGCCAGCAGCTCGGGACACTTACAAGAGACCCAGTACTTC.

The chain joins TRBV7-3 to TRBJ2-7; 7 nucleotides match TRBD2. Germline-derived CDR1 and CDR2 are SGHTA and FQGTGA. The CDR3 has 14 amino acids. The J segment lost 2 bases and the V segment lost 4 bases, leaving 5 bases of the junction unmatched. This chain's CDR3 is CASSSSGRPYEQYF. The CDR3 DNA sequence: TGTGCCAGCAGCTCTAGCGGTCGACCCTACGAGCAGTACTTC.

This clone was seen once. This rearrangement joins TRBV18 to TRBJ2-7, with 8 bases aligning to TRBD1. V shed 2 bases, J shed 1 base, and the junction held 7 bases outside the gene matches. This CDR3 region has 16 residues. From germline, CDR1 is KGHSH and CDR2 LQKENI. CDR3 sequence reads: CASSPSPDRESYEQYF. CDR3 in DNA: TGTGCCAGCTCACCATCACCGGACAGGGAATCCTACGAGCAGTACTTC.

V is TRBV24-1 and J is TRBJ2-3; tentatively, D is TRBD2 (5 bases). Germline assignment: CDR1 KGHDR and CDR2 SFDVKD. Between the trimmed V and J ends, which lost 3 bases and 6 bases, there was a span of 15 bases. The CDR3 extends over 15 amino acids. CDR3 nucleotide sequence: TGTGCCACCAGTGATCCAGCGGCGCTGACGGATACGCAGTATTTT. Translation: CATSDPAALTDTQYF.

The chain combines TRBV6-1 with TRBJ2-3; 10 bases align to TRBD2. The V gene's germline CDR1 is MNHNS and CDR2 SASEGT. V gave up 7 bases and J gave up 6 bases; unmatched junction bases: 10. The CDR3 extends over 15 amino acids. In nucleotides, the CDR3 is TGTGCCAGCACCGAACAACTAGCGGGACACGATACGCAGTATTTT. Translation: CASTEQLAGHDTQYF.

Here the CDR3 reads CASSLAEQYNEQFF. DNA for the CDR3: TGCGCCAGCAGCTTGGCGGAGCAATACAATGAGCAGTTCTTC. V is TRBV5-1 and J is TRBJ2-1; D unclear. The CDR3 runs 14 residues. Trimming took 0 bases from V and 4 from J, leaving 8 bases between them. Germline assignment: CDR1 SGHRS and CDR2 YFSETQ.

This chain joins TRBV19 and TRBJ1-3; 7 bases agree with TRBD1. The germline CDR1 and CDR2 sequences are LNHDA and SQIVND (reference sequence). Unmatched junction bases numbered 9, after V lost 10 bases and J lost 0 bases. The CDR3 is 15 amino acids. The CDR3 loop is CATKRTGVSGNTIYF. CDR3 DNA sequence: TGTGCCACTAAGCGTACAGGGGTCTCTGGAAACACCATATATTTT.

CDR3 loop: CASSHREPDTQYF. CDR3 DNA sequence: TGTGCCAGCAGTCACCGGGAGCCAGATACGCAGTATTTT. The genes are TRBV2 and TRBJ2-3; D may be TRBD2 (6 bases). Trimming took off 5 bases at V and 4 bases at J, with 10 bases between the two ends. The CDR3 has 13 amino acids. CDR1 and CDR2 from the germline V gene are SNHLY and FYNNEI.

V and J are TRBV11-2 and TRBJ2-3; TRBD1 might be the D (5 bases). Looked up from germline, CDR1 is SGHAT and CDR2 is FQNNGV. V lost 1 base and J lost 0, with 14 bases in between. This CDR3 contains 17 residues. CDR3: CASSLGQLTASTDTQYF. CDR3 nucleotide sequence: TGTGCCAGCAGCTTAGGACAGCTGACTGCTAGCACAGATACGCAGTATTTT. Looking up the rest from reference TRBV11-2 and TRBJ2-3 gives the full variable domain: EAGVAQSPRYKIIEKRQSVAFWCNPISGHATLYWYQQILGQGPKLLIQFQNNGVVDDSQLPKDRFSAERLKGVDSTLKIQPAKLEDSAVYLCASSLGQLTASTDTQYFGPGTRLTVL.

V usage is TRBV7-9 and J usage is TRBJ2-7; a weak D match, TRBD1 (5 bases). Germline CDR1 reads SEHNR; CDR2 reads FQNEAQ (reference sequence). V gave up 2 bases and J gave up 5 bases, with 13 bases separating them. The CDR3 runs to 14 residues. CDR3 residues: CASSLSIGDHEQYF. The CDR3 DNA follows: TGTGCCAGCAGCTTAAGCATAGGGGATCACGAGCAGTACTTC.

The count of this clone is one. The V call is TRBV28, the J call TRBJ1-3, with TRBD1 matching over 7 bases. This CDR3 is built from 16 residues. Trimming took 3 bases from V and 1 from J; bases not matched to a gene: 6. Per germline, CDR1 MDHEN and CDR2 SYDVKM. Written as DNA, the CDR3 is TGTGCCAGCAGTTTCACAGGGGCGAGTTCTGGAAACACCATATATTTT. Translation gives CASSFTGASSGNTIYF.

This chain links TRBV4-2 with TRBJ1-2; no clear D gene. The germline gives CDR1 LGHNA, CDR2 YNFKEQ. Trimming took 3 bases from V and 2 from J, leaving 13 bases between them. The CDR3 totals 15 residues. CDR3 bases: TGTGCCAGCAGCCATGGTCAGGAAGAAAACTATGGCTACACCTTC. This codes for CASSHGQEENYGYTF.

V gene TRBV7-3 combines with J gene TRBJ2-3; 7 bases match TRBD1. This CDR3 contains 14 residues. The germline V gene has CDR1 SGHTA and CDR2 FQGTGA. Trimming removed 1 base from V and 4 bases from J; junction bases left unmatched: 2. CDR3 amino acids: CASSLRDSPDTQYF. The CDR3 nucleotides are TGTGCCAGCAGCTTAAGGGACAGCCCAGATACGCAGTATTTT.

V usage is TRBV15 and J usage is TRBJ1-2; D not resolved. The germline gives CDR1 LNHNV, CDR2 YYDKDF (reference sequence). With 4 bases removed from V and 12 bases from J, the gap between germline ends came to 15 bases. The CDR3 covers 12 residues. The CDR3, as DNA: TGTGCCACCAGCACCCTGAGGGCCGCGAACACCTTC. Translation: CATSTLRAANTF. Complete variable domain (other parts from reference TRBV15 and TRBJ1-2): DAMVIQNPRYQVTQFGKPVTLSCSQTLNHNVMYWYQQKSSQAPKLLFHYYDKDFNNEADTPDNFQSRRPNTSFCFLDIRSPGLGDTAMYLCATSTLRAANTFGSGTRLTVV.

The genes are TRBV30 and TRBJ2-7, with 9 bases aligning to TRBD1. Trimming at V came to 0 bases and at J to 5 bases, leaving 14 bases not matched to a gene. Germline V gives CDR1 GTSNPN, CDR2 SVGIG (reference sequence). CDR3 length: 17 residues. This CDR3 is CAWSVLDRRGQGHEQYF. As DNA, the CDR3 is TGTGCCTGGAGTGTACTCGATAGGCGGGGACAGGGACACGAGCAGTACTTC.

CDR3: CASSHLAGVAYEQYF. CDR3 nucleotide sequence: TGCGCCAGCAGCCACTTAGCGGGGGTGGCCTACGAGCAGTACTTC. The genes are TRBV4-1 and TRBJ2-7; 9 bases agree with TRBD2. Trimming took 3 bases from V and 2 from J; bases not matched to a gene: 5. The germline V gene encodes CDR1 MGHRA and CDR2 YSYEKL. The CDR3 spans 15 residues.

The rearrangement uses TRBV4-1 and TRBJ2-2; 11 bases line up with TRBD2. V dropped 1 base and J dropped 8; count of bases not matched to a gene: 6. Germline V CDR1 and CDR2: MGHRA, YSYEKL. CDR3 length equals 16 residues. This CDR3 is CASSQAGLAVAGELFF. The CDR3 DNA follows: TGCGCCAGCAGCCAAGCGGGACTAGCGGTTGCTGGGGAGCTGTTTTTT.

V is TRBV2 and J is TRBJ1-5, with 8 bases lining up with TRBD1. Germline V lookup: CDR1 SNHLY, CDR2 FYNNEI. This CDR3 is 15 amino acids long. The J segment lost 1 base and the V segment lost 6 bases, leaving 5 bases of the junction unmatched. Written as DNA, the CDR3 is TGTGCCAGCAGAACGGACAGGGTAAGCAATCAGCCCCAGCATTTT. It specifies CASRTDRVSNQPQHF.

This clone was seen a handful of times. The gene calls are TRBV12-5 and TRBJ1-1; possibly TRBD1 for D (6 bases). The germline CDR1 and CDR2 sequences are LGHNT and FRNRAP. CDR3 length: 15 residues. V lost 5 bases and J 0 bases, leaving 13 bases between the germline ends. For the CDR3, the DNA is TGTGCTAGTGGTCCTTCCGACAGGTTGAACACTGAAGCTTTCTTT. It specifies CASGPSDRLNTEAFF.

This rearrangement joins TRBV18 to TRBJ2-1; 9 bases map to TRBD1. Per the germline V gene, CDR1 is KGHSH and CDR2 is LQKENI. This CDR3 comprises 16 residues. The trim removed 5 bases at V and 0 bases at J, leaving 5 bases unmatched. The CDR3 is CASSTGQGSSYNEQFF. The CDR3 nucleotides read TGTGCCAGCTCAACCGGACAGGGGAGCTCCTACAATGAGCAGTTCTTC.